This T cell receptor (beta chain) was captured by sequencing in a study of neurological immune-mediated disorders. This clonotype was counted many times. Its antigen is still unknown. General study points: Whereas HTLV-1-associated myelopathy showed the most TCR clonal expansion, multiple sclerosis showed the least, with levels below those of healthy controls.

The making of cDNA relied on 5'RACE with 10-nucleotide random UMIs. TCRdb passed the 5' RACE reads through MiXCR, listing each CDR3 protein once. The data contain 81,000 or so distinct CDR3 sequences, roughly an eighth of them singletons. This CDR3 has 15 residues. V lost 7 bases to trimming and J lost 3 bases, with 16 bases between them. CDR1 is SNHLY, CDR2 FYNNEI, per germline. The time point here: longitudinal time-point 2. The sequenced sample was PBMCs. The chain is built from TRBV2 and TRBJ1-5, with D unresolved. The sequence was obtained from a female donor with HTLV-1-associated myelopathy (HAM/TSP). The DNA of the CDR3 is TGTGCCAGCAACAGAAAACCGGGATCCAATCAGCCCCAGCATTTT. Its protein product is CASNRKPGSNQPQHF.